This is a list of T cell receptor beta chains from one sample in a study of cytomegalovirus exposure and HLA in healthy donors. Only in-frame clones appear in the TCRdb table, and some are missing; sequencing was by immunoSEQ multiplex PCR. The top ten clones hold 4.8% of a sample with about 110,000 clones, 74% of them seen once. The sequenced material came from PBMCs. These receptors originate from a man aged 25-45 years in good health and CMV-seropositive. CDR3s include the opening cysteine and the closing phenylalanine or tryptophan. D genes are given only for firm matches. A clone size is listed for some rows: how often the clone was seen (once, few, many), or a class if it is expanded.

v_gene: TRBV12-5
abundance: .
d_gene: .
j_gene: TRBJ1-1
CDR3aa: CASGGQLNTEAFF
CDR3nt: TGTGCTAGTGGAGGACAGCTAAACACTGAAGCTTTCTTT

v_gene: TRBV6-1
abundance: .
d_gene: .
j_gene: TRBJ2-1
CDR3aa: CASSEPRRPSYNEQFF
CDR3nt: TGTGCCAGCAGTGAACCCCGGAGGCCCTCCTACAATGAGCAGTTCTTC

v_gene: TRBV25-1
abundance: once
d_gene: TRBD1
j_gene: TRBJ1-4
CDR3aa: CASSGHRGFEKLFF
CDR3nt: TGTGCCAGCAGTGGTCACAGGGGCTTTGAAAAACTGTTTTTT

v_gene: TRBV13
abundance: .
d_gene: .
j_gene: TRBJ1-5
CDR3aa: CASSLRHSGGDQPQHF
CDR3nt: TGTGCCAGCAGCTTAAGACACTCCGGCGGGGATCAGCCCCAGCATTTT

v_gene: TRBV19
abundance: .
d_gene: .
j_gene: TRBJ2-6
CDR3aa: CASSEAEFFPGANVLTF
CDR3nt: TGTGCCAGTAGTGAGGCAGAGTTTTTCCCTGGGGCCAACGTCCTGACTTTC

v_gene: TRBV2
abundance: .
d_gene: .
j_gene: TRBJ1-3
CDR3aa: CASSFTINQGNTIYF
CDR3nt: TGTGCCAGCAGTTTTACTATAAATCAGGGAAACACCATATATTTT

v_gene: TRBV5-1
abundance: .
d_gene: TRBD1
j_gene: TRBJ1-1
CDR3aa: CASSFSGTVTEAFF
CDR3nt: TGCGCCAGCAGTTTTTCCGGGACAGTCACTGAAGCTTTCTTT

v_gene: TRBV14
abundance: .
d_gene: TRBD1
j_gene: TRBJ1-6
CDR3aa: CASSYRQGANSPLHF
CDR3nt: TGTGCCAGCAGCTATCGACAGGGGGCTAATTCACCCCTCCACTTT

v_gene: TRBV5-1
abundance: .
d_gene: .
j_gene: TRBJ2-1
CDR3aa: CASSLRGAGAYNEQFF
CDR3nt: TGCGCCAGCAGCCTCCGGGGGGCGGGGGCTTACAATGAGCAGTTCTTC

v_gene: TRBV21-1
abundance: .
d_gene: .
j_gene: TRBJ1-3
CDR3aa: CASSKEPGAGNTIYF
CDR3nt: TGTGCCAGCAGCAAAGAACCCGGGGCTGGAAACACCATATATTTT

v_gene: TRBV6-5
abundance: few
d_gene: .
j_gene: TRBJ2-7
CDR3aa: CASRRTDEQYF
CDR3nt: TGTGCCAGCAGAAGGACTGACGAGCAGTACTTC

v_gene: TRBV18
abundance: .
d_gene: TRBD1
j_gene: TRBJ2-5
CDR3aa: CASSPRDREATQYF
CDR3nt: TGTGCCAGCTCACCACGGGACAGGGAGGCGACCCAGTACTTC

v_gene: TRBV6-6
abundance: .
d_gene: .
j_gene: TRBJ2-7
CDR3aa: CASSADRTYEQYF
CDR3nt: TGTGCCAGCAGTGCGGACAGAACCTACGAGCAGTACTTC

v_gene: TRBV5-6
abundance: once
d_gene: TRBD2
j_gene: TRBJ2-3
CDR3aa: CASSHYLAGGPTDTQYF
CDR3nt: TGTGCCAGCAGCCACTATCTAGCGGGGGGCCCCACAGATACGCAGTATTTT

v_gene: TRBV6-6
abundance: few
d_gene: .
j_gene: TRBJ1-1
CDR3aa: CASSYRGGTNTEAFF
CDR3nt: TGTGCCAGCAGTTACAGAGGGGGAACGAACACTGAAGCTTTCTTT

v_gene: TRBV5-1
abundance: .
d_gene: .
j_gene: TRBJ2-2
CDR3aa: CASSLGIAATANTGELFF
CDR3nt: TGCGCCAGCAGCTTGGGGATCGCGGCGACCGCGAACACCGGGGAGCTGTTTTTT

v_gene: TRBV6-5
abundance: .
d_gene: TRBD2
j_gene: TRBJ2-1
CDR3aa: CASSSSRGGDEQFF
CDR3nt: TGTGCCAGCAGTTCATCTCGGGGGGGCGATGAGCAGTTCTTC

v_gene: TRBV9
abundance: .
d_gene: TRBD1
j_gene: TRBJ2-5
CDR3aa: CASSVADRVLETQYF
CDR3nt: TGTGCCAGCAGCGTAGCGGACAGGGTATTGGAGACCCAGTACTTC

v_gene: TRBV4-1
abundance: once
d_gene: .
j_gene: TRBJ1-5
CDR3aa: CASSPGSGVPQHF
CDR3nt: TGCGCCAGCAGCCCCGGCTCAGGGGTCCCCCAGCATTTT

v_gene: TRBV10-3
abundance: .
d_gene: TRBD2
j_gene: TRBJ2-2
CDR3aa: CAISEPRTGGTGELFF
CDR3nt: TGTGCCATCAGTGAGCCGCGGACCGGGGGGACCGGGGAGCTGTTTTTT

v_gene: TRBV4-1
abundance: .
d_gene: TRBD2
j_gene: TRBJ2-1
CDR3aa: CASSQEGGSGGSKDEQFF
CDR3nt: TGCGCCAGCAGCCAAGAGGGAGGGAGCGGGGGGAGTAAGGATGAGCAGTTCTTC

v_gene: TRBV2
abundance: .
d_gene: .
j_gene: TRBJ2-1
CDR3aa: CASRDSTGYNEQFF
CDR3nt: TGTGCCAGCAGAGACAGCACAGGATACAATGAGCAGTTCTTC

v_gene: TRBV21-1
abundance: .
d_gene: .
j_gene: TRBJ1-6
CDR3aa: CASGGAGDNSPLHF
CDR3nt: TGTGCCAGCGGAGGAGCGGGCGATAATTCACCCCTCCACTTT

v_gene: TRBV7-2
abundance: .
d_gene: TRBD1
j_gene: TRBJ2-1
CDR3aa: CASSLERTGYNEQFF
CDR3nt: TGTGCCAGCAGCTTAGAAAGGACAGGATACAATGAGCAGTTCTTC

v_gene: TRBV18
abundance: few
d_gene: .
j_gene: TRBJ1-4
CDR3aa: CASSPYNEKLFF
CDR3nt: TGTGCCAGCTCACCCTACAATGAAAAACTGTTTTTT

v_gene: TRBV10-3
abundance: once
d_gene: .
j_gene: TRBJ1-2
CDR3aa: CAISELPGNSYGYTF
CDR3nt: TGTGCCATCAGTGAATTACCGGGGAACAGCTATGGCTACACCTTC

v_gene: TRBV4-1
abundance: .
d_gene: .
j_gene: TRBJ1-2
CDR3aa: CASSQRGGPYGYTF
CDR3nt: TGCGCCAGCAGCCAACGGGGTGGACCCTATGGCTACACCTTC

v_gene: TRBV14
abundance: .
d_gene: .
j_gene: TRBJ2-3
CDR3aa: CASSQEGPGARARDTQYF
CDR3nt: TGTGCCAGCAGCCAAGAAGGCCCGGGAGCCCGTGCTCGGGATACGCAGTATTTT

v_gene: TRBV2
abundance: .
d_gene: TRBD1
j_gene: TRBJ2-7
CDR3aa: CASSGDRGSSYEQYF
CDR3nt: TGTGCCAGCAGCGGGGACAGGGGGAGCTCCTACGAGCAGTACTTC